The 5 T cell receptor beta chains presented below share a single source sample, sequenced in a study of T cells in Graves' hyperthyroidism and ophthalmopathy. Authors of the study amplified TCR beta CDR3 regions from RNA transcripts. TCR CDR3 regions were first amplified by RT-PCR with HTBI primers. TCRdb ran MiXCR on the multiplex PCR reads and lists one entry per CDR3 protein. The table includes 370,000 or so distinct CDR3 sequences, approximately 15% detected once. Source material: blood. These TCRs come from a man aged 25-45 years with Graves' hyperthyroidism that later progressed to Graves' ophthalmopathy.

The table lists this clonotype with many counts. CDR3 nucleotide sequence: TGTGCAGGCGAGGGGGGGTACTTC. Translation: CAGEGGYF. The chain employs TRBV5-8 and TRBJ2-5; D might be TRBD1 or TRBD2, each matching 6 bases. The germline CDR1 and CDR2 sequences are SGHTS and YDEGEE. CDR3 length equals 8 residues.

This clonotype was observed many times. V usage is TRBV7-9 and J usage is TRBJ2-1; 8 positions agree with TRBD2. The V and J ends lost 6 bases and 0 bases, in that order; junction bases with no gene match: 4. The CDR3 has 15 residues. CDR1 SEHNR and CDR2 FQNEAQ come from the germline V gene (reference sequence). CDR3 sequence reads: CASRPSGGSYNEQFF. The CDR3, as DNA: TGTGCCAGCAGGCCCAGCGGGGGCTCCTACAATGAGCAGTTCTTC.

There are many counts of this clonotype. This chain uses TRBV4-1 with TRBJ2-2; 9 nucleotides align to TRBD2. CDR1 and CDR2 (germline): MGHRA, YSYEKL. The V and J ends lost 0 bases and 6 bases, in that order; junction bases with no gene match: 8. The CDR3 consists of 17 residues. As DNA, the CDR3 is TGCGCCAGCAGCCAAGATGGCGTAGCGGGGGTGTCCGGGGAGCTGTTTTTT. Encoded protein: CASSQDGVAGVSGELFF.

The chain is built from TRBV6-1 and TRBJ1-1, with D unclear. V lost 8 bases, J lost 6 bases, and 10 bases lay in between. CDR3 size: 11 residues. From germline, CDR1 is MNHNS and CDR2 SASEGT. The CDR3 DNA sequence: TGTGCCAGCGGAAGGGTGTCTGAAGCTTTCTTT. Its translation is CASGRVSEAFF.

This clonotype appeared many times. V is TRBV12-3 or TRBV12-4 and J is TRBJ2-7; 9 nucleotides line up with TRBD2. J gave up 3 bases and V 3 bases, and 3 bases lay outside the gene matches. The CDR3 is 14 amino acids. The CDR3 region has the DNA TGTGCCAGCAGTTTCGCTAGCGGGGTCTACGAGCAGTACTTC. Translated, it gives CASSFASGVYEQYF.